What follows is one T cell receptor (beta chain) and its context. The antigen is not known. This sample was included in a study of early stage breast cancer tumors. Study background: About 70% of the 16 invasive tumors were ER+, PR+ and HER2-. Around 10-fold was the mean read coverage per sample.

Points from the study as a whole: Comparing each tissue with blood distinguished tumor from normal in about 85% of the 16 patients.

Method: immunoSEQ multiplex PCR; TCRdb's copy keeps in-frame clones and lacks some. The table has 50,000 to 75,000 clones, roughly 80% seen once; the top ten hold 3% to 3.5%. The V end was cut by 2 bases, the J end by 5 bases, with 13 bases between. The CDR3 loop spans 15 amino acids. From germline, CDR1 is SGHRS and CDR2 YFSETQ. Material for sequencing was blood. This chain uses TRBV5-1 with TRBJ2-2, with D possibly called TRBD1 or TRBD2 (6 bases each). The TCR originated in a person aged 25 to 39 with breast cancer. CDR3 loop: CASSLGGLGTGELFF. For the CDR3, the DNA is TGCGCCAGCAGCTTAGGGGGACTCGGAACCGGGGAGCTGTTTTTT. Full variable domain (rest looked up from reference TRBV5-1 and TRBJ2-2): KAGVTQTPRYLIKTRGQQVTLSCSPISGHRSVSWYQQTPGQGLQFLFEYFSETQRNKGNFPGRFSGRQFSNSRSEMNVSTLELGDSALYLCASSLGGLGTGELFFGEGSRLTVL.